Given below is one T cell receptor beta chain in context. Its antigen is unidentified. These data come from a study of CD8 T cells in ankylosing spondylitis. Study-level points and caveats: Past studies reported some motif variants in reactive arthritis synovial fluid and blood. A TCR beta motif made of fewer than ten highly homologous variants seemed typical of ankylosing spondylitis blood. Relatively scarce in peripheral blood, disease-linked clones were CD8+.

MiXCR, applied by TCRdb to the 5' RACE reads, yields one record per CDR3 protein. The sample includes about 750,000 distinct CDR3 sequences, roughly 20% of them seen just once. The CDR3 consists of 14 residues. Trimming removed 6 bases from V and 7 bases from J; junction bases left unmatched: 6. The germline gives CDR1 SGHAT, CDR2 FQNNGV. The sequencing sample was made of blood, either unsorted or a sorted T cell fraction (not recorded which). V is TRBV11-2 and J is TRBJ2-2; 9 bases line up with TRBD1. This TCR was recovered from a male donor with ankylosing spondylitis. In nucleotides, the CDR3 is TGTGCCAGCAGGGGACAGGGCTCGAGCGGGGAGCTGTTTTTT. As protein: CASRGQGSSGELFF. Using reference TRBV11-2 and TRBJ2-2 for the parts outside the CDR3, the full variable domain is EAGVAQSPRYKIIEKRQSVAFWCNPISGHATLYWYQQILGQGPKLLIQFQNNGVVDDSQLPKDRFSAERLKGVDSTLKIQPAKLEDSAVYLCASRGQGSSGELFFGEGSRLTVL.